This T cell receptor beta chain was captured by sequencing in a study of cytomegalovirus exposure and HLA in healthy donors. Points from the study as a whole: According to the study, about 180 TCR beta chains were cytomegalovirus-associated. Many donors shared some public TCRs, even though most TCR sequences were rare.

This clone showed up just a few times. No antigen is known for it. The V end lost 6 bases, the J end lost 3 bases, and 15 bases lay between the germline ends. This CDR3 has 14 residues. The V gene's germline CDR1 is SGHRS and CDR2 YFSETQ. Sequencing was performed with immunoSEQ multiplex PCR; in TCRdb, only in-frame clones are kept and a portion is missing. This table holds 150,000 to 200,000 clones, about 81% found once. This sequence was found in a woman in her twenties or thirties in good health and CMV-seronegative. The chain is built from TRBV5-1 and TRBJ1-1, with a possible D match to TRBD1 (6 bases). The sequenced sample consisted of PBMCs. The CDR3 protein is CASNALQGDTEAFF. The DNA for the CDR3 is TGCGCCAGCAATGCTCTACAGGGCGACACTGAAGCTTTCTTT.